A selection of T cell receptor beta chains follows, all from one sample in a study of cytomegalovirus exposure and HLA in healthy donors. Sequenced by immunoSEQ multiplex PCR; TCRdb stores in-frame clones only, minus some. The data show roughly 140,000 clones, roughly 80% seen once. Sequencing was carried out using PBMCs. The receptors here all came from a human donor in good health. CDR3s include the opening cysteine and the closing phenylalanine or tryptophan. A D gene is named only where the DNA matches it firmly. Expanded clones get a size class; other rows say once, few or many, or leave the size out.

CDR3 DNA: TGTGCCAGTAGTATTCCTACTGGCGGTTACACAGATACGCAGTATTTT
CDR3 protein: CASSIPTGGYTDTQYF
D gene: NA
clone size: NA
J gene: TRBJ2-3
V gene: TRBV19

CDR3 DNA: TGTGCCAGCAGTCGCCATGGACAGGGGGGAAACATTCAGTACTTC
CDR3 protein: CASSRHGQGGNIQYF
D gene: TRBD1
clone size: NA
J gene: TRBJ2-4
V gene: TRBV28

CDR3 DNA: TGTGCCAGCAGTGAATCAGGGGGTACCTACGAGCAGTACTTC
CDR3 protein: CASSESGGTYEQYF
D gene: TRBD1
clone size: NA
J gene: TRBJ2-7
V gene: TRBV25-1

CDR3 DNA: TGTGCCACCGGGAACTCCCCGAAGGGGGCTAGCGGGAGGAATGAGCAGTTCTTC
CDR3 protein: CATGNSPKGASGRNEQFF
D gene: TRBD2
clone size: NA
J gene: TRBJ2-1
V gene: TRBV15

CDR3 DNA: TGTGCCAGTAGTATTATTGGGGACAGGGGCTACGAGCAGTACTTC
CDR3 protein: CASSIIGDRGYEQYF
D gene: TRBD1
clone size: once
J gene: TRBJ2-7
V gene: TRBV19

CDR3 DNA: TGCGCCAGCAGCCAAGTGGGGAACGGGAGGGCCTTCTACGAGCAGTACTTC
CDR3 protein: CASSQVGNGRAFYEQYF
D gene: TRBD2
clone size: NA
J gene: TRBJ2-7
V gene: TRBV4-1

CDR3 DNA: TGTGCCACCAGCAGAGATCCCCGGGGGGCTTCCGAGCAGTACTTC
CDR3 protein: CATSRDPRGASEQYF
D gene: NA
clone size: NA
J gene: TRBJ2-7
V gene: TRBV15

CDR3 DNA: TGTGCCAGCAGCCGGGGACAGTACGATGGCTACCCCTTC
CDR3 protein: CASSRGQYDGYPF
D gene: TRBD1
clone size: NA
J gene: TRBJ1-2
V gene: TRBV7-9

CDR3 DNA: TGCGCCAGCAGCCAAGGGACTAGCTACGACGAGCAGTACTTC
CDR3 protein: CASSQGTSYDEQYF
D gene: TRBD2
clone size: NA
J gene: TRBJ2-7
V gene: TRBV4-1

CDR3 DNA: TGTGCCAGCAGCTTAGCTATTACTAGCGGGAAAGAGACCCAGTACTTC
CDR3 protein: CASSLAITSGKETQYF
D gene: TRBD2
clone size: NA
J gene: TRBJ2-5
V gene: TRBV7-2

CDR3 DNA: TGTGCCAGCAGTGAAGTCGCCGGGACAGAGTCCTACAATGAGCAGTTCTTC
CDR3 protein: CASSEVAGTESYNEQFF
D gene: TRBD1
clone size: NA
J gene: TRBJ2-1
V gene: TRBV6-1

CDR3 DNA: TGTGCCAGCAGCTTTGGACAGAGCTCTGGGGCCAACGTCCTGACTTTC
CDR3 protein: CASSFGQSSGANVLTF
D gene: NA
clone size: few
J gene: TRBJ2-6
V gene: TRBV6-6

CDR3 DNA: TGTGCCAGCAGAATCAGACAGGGGGCGAACACTGAAGCTTTCTTT
CDR3 protein: CASRIRQGANTEAFF
D gene: TRBD1
clone size: NA
J gene: TRBJ1-1
V gene: TRBV28

CDR3 DNA: TGTGCCTGGGGGCGGGACGGGTGGGGGGAGCAGTACTTC
CDR3 protein: CAWGRDGWGEQYF
D gene: NA
clone size: NA
J gene: TRBJ2-7
V gene: TRBV30

CDR3 DNA: TGTGCCAGCAGTCTACGACAGGGGGGATCGTACGAGCAGTACTTC
CDR3 protein: CASSLRQGGSYEQYF
D gene: TRBD1
clone size: NA
J gene: TRBJ2-7
V gene: TRBV27

CDR3 DNA: TGTGCCATCAGTGAGGACAGGGCTAAGGATGGCTACACCTTC
CDR3 protein: CAISEDRAKDGYTF
D gene: TRBD1
clone size: few
J gene: TRBJ1-2
V gene: TRBV10-3

CDR3 DNA: TGTGCCAGCAGCTTTAACAATGAGCAGTTCTTC
CDR3 protein: CASSFNNEQFF
D gene: NA
clone size: once
J gene: TRBJ2-1
V gene: TRBV7-9

CDR3 DNA: TGTGCTAGTGGACGACAGGGGCCAAGCTCCTACAATGAGCAGTTCTTC
CDR3 protein: CASGRQGPSSYNEQFF
D gene: TRBD1
clone size: NA
J gene: TRBJ2-1
V gene: TRBV12-5

CDR3 DNA: TGTGCCAGCAGTACGCCGGGACTAGCGGGAGAGCGGGGCGGGGAGCTGTTTTTT
CDR3 protein: CASSTPGLAGERGGELFF
D gene: TRBD2
clone size: NA
J gene: TRBJ2-2
V gene: TRBV5-6

CDR3 DNA: TGCGCCAGCAGCCAAGAAGCGGGATCCTACGAGCAGTACTTC
CDR3 protein: CASSQEAGSYEQYF
D gene: TRBD2
clone size: NA
J gene: TRBJ2-7
V gene: TRBV4-3

CDR3 DNA: TGTGCCAGCAGTGAATACGGGACAGGGGTTTTCCATGAGCAGTTCTTC
CDR3 protein: CASSEYGTGVFHEQFF
D gene: TRBD1
clone size: NA
J gene: TRBJ2-1
V gene: TRBV6-1